Presented here are 30 T cell receptor beta chains from one specimen sequenced in a study of shared clonotypes between healthy human individuals. Repertoires were generated with immunoSEQ multiplex PCR, while TCRdb's copy carries only in-frame clones and drops some. The repertoire holds more than 450,000 clones, with about four fifths as singletons. The sample comprised PBMCs. The receptor source for this set is a woman aged 40 to 50 in good health. Some clones in this sample may be carry-over from other donors' samples.

The genes are TRBV5-4 and TRBJ1-1; D might be TRBD1 (5 bases). V lost 6 bases to trimming and J lost 11 bases, with 23 bases between them. CDR1 and CDR2 (germline): SGHNT, YYREEE (reference sequence). CDR3 size: 14 residues. CDR3 amino acids: CASTRRTPTGAAFF. CDR3 in DNA: TGTGCCAGCACGAGGCGGACGCCCACAGGAGCGGCTTTCTTT. Based on the CDR3 plus reference TRBV5-4 and TRBJ1-1, the full variable domain is ETGVTQSPTHLIKTRGQQVTLRCSSQSGHNTVSWYQQALGQGPQFIFQYYREEENGRGNFPPRFSGLQFPNYSSELNVNALELDDSALYLCASTRRTPTGAAFFGQGTRLTVV.

The chain links TRBV5-1 to TRBJ2-1, with TRBD2 matching 7 bases. After removal of 4 bases from V and 1 base from J, the junction contained 8 bases not matched to a gene. CDR3 length equals 16 residues. Per germline, CDR1 SGHRS and CDR2 YFSETQ. The CDR3 loop reads CASSLPSGLSYNEQFF. CDR3 sequence (DNA): TGCGCCAGCAGCCTGCCTAGCGGCCTTTCCTACAATGAGCAGTTCTTC.

This clone has more than one count but fewer than ten. This chain uses TRBV28 with TRBJ1-2; D not resolved. Germline lookup yields CDR1 MDHEN and CDR2 SYDVKM. The CDR3 has 14 amino acids. V lost 5 bases and J lost 2, with 12 bases in between. This CDR3 reads CASSRPGPNYGYTF. DNA of the CDR3: TGTGCCAGCAGTCGTCCCGGGCCAAACTATGGCTACACCTTC.

The rearrangement joins TRBV19 to TRBJ1-2; D gene unclear. The length of the CDR3 is 15 residues. Germline V gene sequence: CDR1 LNHDA, CDR2 SQIVND (reference sequence). V was trimmed by 7 bases and J by 8 bases, leaving 23 bases between them. DNA for the CDR3: TGTGCCAGTACCCCCCTTGAGACGGGGATAGAGGGCTACACCTTC. Its protein is CASTPLETGIEGYTF.

With regard to this clone: This sequence is one base from a far larger clone and is likely a read error. In the same sample, other DNA sequences code for this CDR3. J is TRBJ2-2 and V is TRBV10-1; 10 nucleotides line up with TRBD1. The CDR3 covers 13 residues. CDR1 is WNHNN, CDR2 SYGVQD, per germline (reference sequence). The CDR3 is CASQTGGGGELFF. In DNA, the CDR3 is TGTGCCAGCCAGACAGGGGGCGGCGGGGAGCTGTTTTTT.

V gene TRBV5-4 combines with J gene TRBJ2-6; D gene unclear. Deletions cut 0 bases from V and 0 bases from J, with 10 bases between. The CDR3 is made up of 17 amino acids. From germline, CDR1 is SGHNT and CDR2 YYREEE (reference sequence). The CDR3 nucleotides are TGTGCCAGCAGCTTGGAGGGCACCCACTCTGGGGCCAACGTCCTGACTTTC. This encodes CASSLEGTHSGANVLTF.

V and J are TRBV4-1 and TRBJ2-7; D ambiguous. The CDR3 contains 18 residues. CDR1 and CDR2 (germline): MGHRA, YSYEKL. Trimming removed 2 bases from V and 1 base from J, with 21 bases in between. This CDR3 is CASSQSEILRSGSYEQYF. The CDR3 coding sequence is TGCGCCAGCAGCCAAAGCGAGATCCTTAGGAGTGGGTCCTACGAGCAGTACTTC.

This chain joins TRBV29-1 and TRBJ1-2; tentative D call: TRBD1 (5 bases). V shed 7 bases and J shed 4 bases, with 16 bases lying between them. Germline values: CDR1 SQVTM, CDR2 ANQGSEA. The CDR3 length is 13 residues. DNA of the CDR3: TGCAGCGCCTCCCGAGGGGAGGGCTATGGCTACACCTTC. Translated: CSASRGEGYGYTF.

This clone was found a few times. CDR3 in amino acids: CASSYSLAGTDTQYF. The CDR3 DNA reads as TGTGCCAGCAGTTACTCGCTAGCTGGTACAGATACGCAGTATTTT. The chain has TRBV6-6 and TRBJ2-3; TRBD2 is a possible D gene (5 bases). This CDR3 region has 15 residues. CDR1 MNHNY and CDR2 SVGAGI come from the germline V gene (reference sequence). V lost 0 bases and J lost 3, with 10 bases in between.

The chain is built from TRBV18 and TRBJ1-1, with D hard to call. The germline gives CDR1 KGHSH, CDR2 LQKENI. The V and J ends lost 3 bases and 3 bases respectively, with 14 bases between them. This CDR3 contains 15 residues. The CDR3 region is CASSPPLVWDTEAFF. The CDR3 DNA follows: TGTGCCAGCTCACCTCCGCTGGTGTGGGACACTGAAGCTTTCTTT.

This chain uses TRBV7-9 with TRBJ2-1; D is unresolved. V gave up 3 bases and J gave up 7 bases, with 7 bases separating them. The germline CDR1 and CDR2 sequences are SEHNR and FQNEAQ (reference sequence). This CDR3 spans 12 amino acids. The CDR3 is CASSLGTNEQFF. CDR3 nucleotides: TGTGCCAGCAGCTTGGGCACTAATGAGCAGTTCTTC.

This clone was detected ten times or more. The V and J genes are TRBV11-3 and TRBJ2-7; D gene ambiguous. CDR1 is SGHNT, CDR2 YENEEA, per germline. V dropped 5 bases and J dropped 5 bases, with 7 bases sitting between them. CDR3 length: 11 amino acids. CDR3 amino acids: CASSGKDEQYF. The CDR3 bases are TGTGCCAGCAGCGGAAAGGACGAGCAGTACTTC.

The rearrangement joins TRBV11-2 to TRBJ1-5; 7 bases fit TRBD1. The CDR3 loop spans 15 amino acids. The junction had 3 bases not matched to a gene; V was cut back by 4 bases and J by 0 bases. The germline CDR1 and CDR2 sequences are SGHAT and FQNNGV. The CDR3 loop reads CASSSRTGSNQPQHF. CDR3 sequence (DNA): TGTGCCAGCAGCTCTAGGACAGGTAGCAATCAGCCCCAGCATTTT. Using reference TRBV11-2 and TRBJ1-5 for the parts outside the CDR3, the full variable domain is EAGVAQSPRYKIIEKRQSVAFWCNPISGHATLYWYQQILGQGPKLLIQFQNNGVVDDSQLPKDRFSAERLKGVDSTLKIQPAKLEDSAVYLCASSSRTGSNQPQHFGDGTRLSIL.

V and J are TRBV29-1 and TRBJ2-5, with D tentatively TRBD2 (7 bases). The CDR3 contains 14 residues. The germline V gene encodes CDR1 SQVTM and CDR2 ANQGSEA. V was clipped by 6 bases and J by 2 bases, with 16 bases between them. The CDR3 spells CSVLGGQGQETQYF. The CDR3 DNA sequence: TGCAGCGTCTTGGGGGGGCAGGGACAAGAGACCCAGTACTTC.

The V gene is TRBV6-1, the J gene TRBJ2-5; a possible D gene is TRBD1 (6 bases). In germline, CDR1 is MNHNS, CDR2 SASEGT. The CDR3 runs 15 residues. Trimming stripped 5 bases from V and 2 bases from J, with 15 bases between. The CDR3: CASSTMTGHQETQYF. The CDR3 nucleotides read TGTGCCAGCAGTACGATGACAGGCCATCAAGAGACCCAGTACTTC.

This clone was counted many times. In DNA form, the CDR3 reads TGTGCCAGCAGCTTAGGGCCTCCACAGGAGGAGCGAAACACCATATATTTT. Translation gives CASSLGPPQEERNTIYF. J is TRBJ1-3 and V is TRBV7-2; possible D gene TRBD1, 5 bases. Looked up from germline, CDR1 is SGHTA and CDR2 is FQGNSA. V lost 1 base to trimming and J lost 5 bases, with 18 bases between them. The CDR3 spans 17 residues.

This clone has a single count. The chain carries TRBV2 and TRBJ2-1; D not resolved. This CDR3 contains 15 residues. Germline V gene data show CDR1 as SNHLY and CDR2 as FYNNEI. Trimming took off 7 bases at V and 5 bases at J, with 18 bases between the two ends. CDR3 nucleotide sequence: TGTGCCAGCATCCCAGACCTAGGAAGAGACAATGAGCAGTTCTTC. It encodes CASIPDLGRDNEQFF.

Of note for this clone: A much bigger clone sits one base away, suggesting this may be a read error. The V and J genes are TRBV14 and TRBJ2-5; TRBD2 matches 14 bases. V lost 4 bases, J lost 7 bases, and 2 bases stayed unmatched. CDR1 and CDR2 from the germline V gene are SGHDN and FVKESK. The CDR3 loop spans 14 amino acids. The CDR3 sequence is CASSPGLAGATQYF. For the CDR3, the DNA is TGTGCCAGCAGCCCGGGACTAGCGGGAGCGACCCAGTACTTC.

The rearrangement uses TRBV7-2 and TRBJ2-5; 8 bases map to TRBD2. The assigned J gene may be wrong: the sequence end matches TRBJ2-7 better. Germline V CDR1 and CDR2: SGHTA, FQGNSA. This CDR3 is built from 18 residues. The DNA of the CDR3 is TGTGCCAGCAGCTCCACTTCACGGGGGGGCTCGGGCTCCTACGAGCAGTACTTC. This sequence encodes CASSSTSRGGSGSYEQYF.

The chain recombines TRBV5-1 with TRBJ2-1, with TRBD2 identical over 7 bases. The CDR3 sequence is 14 residues long. V dropped 3 bases and J dropped 8; count of bases not matched to a gene: 8. Germline CDR1 is SGHRS and CDR2 is YFSETQ. The CDR3 is CASSWSGTWDEQFF. CDR3 sequence (DNA): TGCGCCAGCAGCTGGAGCGGGACCTGGGATGAGCAGTTCTTC.

A few counts support this clone. The chain has TRBV4-1 and TRBJ1-2, with D possibly matching TRBD1 (6 bases). This CDR3 is built from 15 residues. Per germline, CDR1 MGHRA and CDR2 YSYEKL. V dropped 1 base and J dropped 7 bases, with 16 bases sitting between them. The CDR3 loop reads CASSQAADRSIGYTF. The DNA of the CDR3 is TGCGCCAGCAGCCAAGCCGCTGACAGGTCGATTGGCTACACCTTC.

The chain couples TRBV7-2 to TRBJ2-2; no clear D. The CDR3 is 11 amino acids. Germline V gene lookup returns CDR1 SGHTA and CDR2 FQGNSA. V gave up 5 bases and J gave up 10 bases, with 8 bases separating them. The CDR3 DNA reads TGTGCCAGCAGCCCCTTGGAGGAGCTGTTTTTT. It translates to CASSPLEELFF.

V is TRBV28 and J is TRBJ2-7, with D perhaps being TRBD1 or TRBD2 (5 bases each). CDR1 is MDHEN and CDR2 is SYDVKM in the germline V gene. This CDR3 comprises 14 residues. V was trimmed by 10 bases and J by 3 bases, leaving 19 bases between them. The CDR3 region is CATRDPDLDYEQYF. The CDR3 nucleotides read TGTGCCACCCGGGACCCTGATCTAGACTACGAGCAGTACTTC. Filled out from reference TRBV28 and TRBJ2-7, the complete variable domain reads DVKVTQSSRYLVKRTGEKVFLECVQDMDHENMFWYRQDPGLGLRLIYFSYDVKMKEKGDIPEGYSVSREKKERFSLILESASTNQTSMYLCATRDPDLDYEQYFGPGTRLTVT.

The chain uses TRBV5-4 and TRBJ2-7, with 7 positions matching TRBD2. Germline values: CDR1 SGHNT, CDR2 YYREEE (reference sequence). The CDR3 extends over 13 amino acids. The ends lost 1 base at V and 5 bases at J; junction bases unmatched: 3. Here the CDR3 DNA reads TGTGCCAGCAGCTTGTCCGCGGGAGACGAGCAGTACTTC. This sequence encodes CASSLSAGDEQYF. The entire variable domain, with the rest obtained from reference TRBV5-4 and TRBJ2-7, is as follows: ETGVTQSPTHLIKTRGQQVTLRCSSQSGHNTVSWYQQALGQGPQFIFQYYREEENGRGNFPPRFSGLQFPNYSSELNVNALELDDSALYLCASSLSAGDEQYFGPGTRLTVT.

V usage is TRBV28 and J usage is TRBJ2-7; possibly TRBD2 for D (6 bases). V was cut by 8 bases and J by 4 bases, with 12 bases left in between. The CDR3 is 12 amino acids. From germline, CDR1 is MDHEN and CDR2 SYDVKM. The CDR3 protein is CASRRREYEQYF. As DNA, the CDR3 is TGTGCCAGCCGCCGTCGGGAGTACGAGCAGTACTTC.

The chain links TRBV9 to TRBJ2-1, with TRBD2 identical over 9 bases. Losses at the gene ends were 6 bases for V and 7 bases for J; bases not matched to a gene: 11. This CDR3 comprises 15 residues. The germline V gene encodes CDR1 SGDLS and CDR2 YYNGEE. The CDR3 spells CASTTREGSRNEQFF. CDR3 coding DNA: TGTGCCAGCACAACGCGGGAGGGGTCGAGGAATGAGCAGTTCTTC.

This clone has at least ten counts. The chain couples TRBV7-8 to TRBJ2-7; D is perhaps TRBD1 (7 bases). The V gene's germline CDR1 is SGHVS and CDR2 FQNEAQ. The CDR3 has 14 amino acids. Trimming pared 5 bases from V and 5 bases from J, leaving 16 bases between. The DNA of the CDR3 is TGTGCCAGCAGCCAGGGGGGCCCCCGAGACGAGCAGTACTTC. Protein: CASSQGGPRDEQYF.

The V gene is TRBV5-1, the J gene TRBJ2-7; D uncertain. Germline assignment: CDR1 SGHRS and CDR2 YFSETQ. Trimming left V 0 bases short and J 4 bases short, with 5 bases between. The CDR3 consists of 12 residues. The CDR3, as DNA: TGCGCCAGCAGCTTGGACTTTTACGAGCAGTACTTC. Residues: CASSLDFYEQYF.

This chain connects TRBV11-2 to TRBJ2-5, with 11 bases aligning to TRBD2. The germline V gene has CDR1 SGHAT and CDR2 FQNNGV. V lost 4 bases, J lost 5 bases, and 9 bases stayed unmatched. This CDR3 is 16 amino acids long. This chain's CDR3 is CASSSLGGLAGETQYF. The CDR3 bases are TGTGCCAGCAGCTCCCTAGGCGGACTAGCGGGTGAGACCCAGTACTTC.

V usage is TRBV7-3 and J usage is TRBJ2-1, with 10 positions matching TRBD2. CDR1 is SGHTA and CDR2 is FQGTGA in the germline V gene. Germline trimming cut 5 bases from V and 6 bases from J; bases unmatched to any gene: 19. The CDR3 runs to 19 residues. In DNA form, the CDR3 reads TGTGCCAGCAGCCTCGGACGGTCCTCAACCAGCGGGAGGGGCAATGAGCAGTTCTTC. Its protein is CASSLGRSSTSGRGNEQFF.